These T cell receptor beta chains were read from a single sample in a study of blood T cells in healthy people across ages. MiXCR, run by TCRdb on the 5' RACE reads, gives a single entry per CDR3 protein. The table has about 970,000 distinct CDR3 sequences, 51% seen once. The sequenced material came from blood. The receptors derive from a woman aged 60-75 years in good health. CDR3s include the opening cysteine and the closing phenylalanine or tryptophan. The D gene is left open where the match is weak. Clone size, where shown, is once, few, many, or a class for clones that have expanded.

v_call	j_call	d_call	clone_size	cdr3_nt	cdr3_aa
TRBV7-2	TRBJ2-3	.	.	TGTGCCAGCAGCCGCCCGGTTAGTGGCCCGGATACGCAGTATTTT	CASSRPVSGPDTQYF
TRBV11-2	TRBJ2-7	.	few	TGTGCCAGCAGCCGGTTTCTACAGGACTCCTACGAGCAGTACTTC	CASSRFLQDSYEQYF
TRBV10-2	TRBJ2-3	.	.	TGCGCCAGCATATCGAGCGGACTTACTAGCACAGGTACGCAGTATTTT	CASISSGLTSTGTQYF
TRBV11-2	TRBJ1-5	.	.	TGTGCCAGCAGCGGTTCAGGGATTAGCAATCAGCCCCAGCATTTT	CASSGSGISNQPQHF
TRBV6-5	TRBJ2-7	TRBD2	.	TGTGCCAGCAGGCCCCCGGGACTAGCAGACTACGAGCAGTACTTC	CASRPPGLADYEQYF
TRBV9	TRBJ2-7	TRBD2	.	TGTGCCAGCAGCGCAGGACTAGGTATCTACGAGCAGTACTTC	CASSAGLGIYEQYF
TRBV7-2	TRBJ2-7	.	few	TGTGCCAGCAGCTTATATGGGACTCCTCCCTACGAGCAGTACTTC	CASSLYGTPPYEQYF
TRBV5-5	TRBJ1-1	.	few	TGTGCCAGCAGCCAGGACACTCGGATCGGAGCTTTCTTT	CASSQDTRIGAFF
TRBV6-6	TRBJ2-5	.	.	TGTGCCAGCGGCGTGGCGGGTGAGACCCAGTACTTC	CASGVAGETQYF
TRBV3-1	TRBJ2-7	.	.	TGTGCCAGCAGGCAACAAAGCTCCTACGAGCAGTACTTC	CASRQQSSYEQYF
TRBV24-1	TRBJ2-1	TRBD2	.	TGTGCCACCAGTCTAGCGGGGTACAATGAGCAGTTCTTC	CATSLAGYNEQFF
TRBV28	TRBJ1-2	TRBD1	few	TGTGCCAGCAGCATATCAGGGGGCGCGGCTGAGGGCTATACCTTC	CASSISGGAAEGYTF
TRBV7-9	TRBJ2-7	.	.	TGTGCCAGCAGCTTAGTTCAGGGTTTCAACGAGCAGTACTTC	CASSLVQGFNEQYF
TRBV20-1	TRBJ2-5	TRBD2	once	TGTAGTGCCCCTAAGCGGGAAGGGAAAGAGACCCAGTACTTC	CSAPKREGKETQYF
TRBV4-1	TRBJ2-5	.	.	TGCGCCAGCGGCCATGTAGGCAGGGCCCAAGAGACCCAGTACTTC	CASGHVGRAQETQYF
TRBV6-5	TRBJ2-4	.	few	TGTGCCAGCAACAAGATAGGGACCAAAAACATTCAGTACTTC	CASNKIGTKNIQYF
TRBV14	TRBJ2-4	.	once	TGTGCCAGCAGCCCGGCGTTTTCGAGGGAGGCCAAAAACATTCAGTACTTC	CASSPAFSREAKNIQYF
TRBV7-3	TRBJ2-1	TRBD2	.	TGTGCCAGCAGCTCCCCGACTAGCGGAGGACAAGGGCAGTTCTTC	CASSSPTSGGQGQFF
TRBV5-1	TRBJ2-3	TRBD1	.	TGCGCCAGCAGTCCACGGCAGGGGGTATCCACAGATACGCAGTATTTT	CASSPRQGVSTDTQYF